Listed below are T cell receptor beta chains from one sample, sequenced in a study of cytomegalovirus exposure and HLA in healthy donors. TCRdb keeps only in-frame clones here, not all; method: immunoSEQ multiplex PCR. Seen here are 95,000 to 150,000 clones, 80% observed once, and the top ten hold 0.24%. Material: PBMCs. The receptors were gathered from a man aged 50 to 60 in good health and CMV-seronegative. CDR3s include the opening cysteine and the closing phenylalanine or tryptophan. The D gene is left open where the match is weak. Part of the rows lack a size; the others show once, few, many or a class for expanded clones.

v_gene: TRBV7-7; j_gene: TRBJ2-2; d_gene: TRBD1; abundance: -; CDR3nt: TGTGCCAGCAGCTTAGGGACAGGGGGCCCCGGGGAGCTGTTTTTT; CDR3aa: CASSLGTGGPGELFF
v_gene: TRBV11-1; j_gene: TRBJ2-2; d_gene: -; abundance: once; CDR3nt: TGTGCCAGCAGCTTCGGAGTGAACACCGGGGAGCTGTTTTTT; CDR3aa: CASSFGVNTGELFF
v_gene: TRBV2; j_gene: TRBJ2-7; d_gene: TRBD2; abundance: -; CDR3nt: TGTGCCAGCAGTCAAGCGGGACTAGCGGGCAAACCCGACGAGCAGTACTTC; CDR3aa: CASSQAGLAGKPDEQYF
v_gene: TRBV30; j_gene: TRBJ1-1; d_gene: -; abundance: -; CDR3nt: TGTGCCTGGAACGGAGGGATGAACACTGAAGCTTTCTTT; CDR3aa: CAWNGGMNTEAFF
v_gene: TRBV15; j_gene: TRBJ2-2; d_gene: -; abundance: -; CDR3nt: TGTGCCACCAGCAGAGATTATCCCGGGGAGCTGTTTTTT; CDR3aa: CATSRDYPGELFF
v_gene: TRBV4-3; j_gene: TRBJ1-2; d_gene: TRBD1; abundance: -; CDR3nt: TGCGCCAGCAGCCAAGACCTGGCGGACAGGGGGCCCTATGGCTACACCTTC; CDR3aa: CASSQDLADRGPYGYTF
v_gene: TRBV25-1; j_gene: TRBJ1-1; d_gene: -; abundance: -; CDR3nt: TGTGCCAGCACCCTGGGGGGAAACACTGAAGCTTTCTTT; CDR3aa: CASTLGGNTEAFF
v_gene: TRBV7-6; j_gene: TRBJ1-2; d_gene: -; abundance: -; CDR3nt: TGTGCCAGCAGCTTAGCGCTGGACTCTGAGGGCTACACCTTC; CDR3aa: CASSLALDSEGYTF
v_gene: TRBV6-1; j_gene: TRBJ2-7; d_gene: TRBD1; abundance: few; CDR3nt: TGTGCCAGCATCCGACAGGGGGGCTACGAGCAGTACTTC; CDR3aa: CASIRQGGYEQYF
v_gene: TRBV2; j_gene: TRBJ2-5; d_gene: -; abundance: -; CDR3nt: TGTGCCAGCCGGGGGTACCAAGAGACCCAGTACTTC; CDR3aa: CASRGYQETQYF
v_gene: TRBV15; j_gene: TRBJ2-7; d_gene: -; abundance: -; CDR3nt: TGTGCCACCAGCAGAGGGGTAGCGGTTCAATCCGAGCAGTACTTC; CDR3aa: CATSRGVAVQSEQYF
v_gene: TRBV7-2; j_gene: TRBJ2-5; d_gene: -; abundance: -; CDR3nt: TGTGCCAGCAGCCAAACCCAGGGAAGTTCGGAGACCCAGTACTTC; CDR3aa: CASSQTQGSSETQYF
v_gene: TRBV7-2; j_gene: TRBJ2-2; d_gene: TRBD2; abundance: once; CDR3nt: TGTGCCAGCAGCACCGGACTAGCGGGTTTCACCGGGGAGCTGTTTTTT; CDR3aa: CASSTGLAGFTGELFF
v_gene: TRBV18; j_gene: TRBJ1-5; d_gene: -; abundance: -; CDR3nt: TGTGCCAGCTCAGAGAGGACAGAAAATCAGCCCCAGCATTTT; CDR3aa: CASSERTENQPQHF
v_gene: TRBV28; j_gene: TRBJ2-6; d_gene: TRBD1; abundance: -; CDR3nt: TGTGCCAGCAGTTTATGGCTAGGGGGCGCTGGGGCCAACGTCCTGACTTTC; CDR3aa: CASSLWLGGAGANVLTF
v_gene: TRBV7-2; j_gene: TRBJ2-1; d_gene: -; abundance: once; CDR3nt: TGTGCCAGCAGCCTGGGACTCCTCTCCTACAATGAGCAGTTCTTC; CDR3aa: CASSLGLLSYNEQFF
v_gene: TRBV27; j_gene: TRBJ1-5; d_gene: -; abundance: -; CDR3nt: TGTGCCAGCAGTTTTACCAGGGGTGGGCAGCCCCAGCATTTT; CDR3aa: CASSFTRGGQPQHF
v_gene: TRBV29-1; j_gene: TRBJ2-1; d_gene: -; abundance: -; CDR3nt: TGCAGCGTTGGGGCAGGGGCCTACAATGAGCAGTTCTTC; CDR3aa: CSVGAGAYNEQFF
v_gene: TRBV6-1; j_gene: TRBJ2-7; d_gene: -; abundance: -; CDR3nt: TGTGCCAGCAGTGCCCGGACAGCCTCCTACGAGCAGTACTTC; CDR3aa: CASSARTASYEQYF
v_gene: TRBV28; j_gene: TRBJ1-5; d_gene: TRBD1; abundance: -; CDR3nt: TGTGCCAGCAGTTTATCAGACAGGGAAAGTCAGCCCCAGCATTTT; CDR3aa: CASSLSDRESQPQHF
v_gene: TRBV4-3; j_gene: TRBJ2-2; d_gene: TRBD2; abundance: -; CDR3nt: TGCGCCAGCAGCCAAGAGTATCGTCCTAGCGGGGGCTACACCGGGGAGCTGTTTTTT; CDR3aa: CASSQEYRPSGGYTGELFF
v_gene: TRBV7-2; j_gene: TRBJ2-3; d_gene: -; abundance: once; CDR3nt: TGTGCCAGCAGCTTAGGGGGACTTAGTACGCAGTATTTT; CDR3aa: CASSLGGLSTQYF
v_gene: TRBV6-5; j_gene: TRBJ2-1; d_gene: -; abundance: -; CDR3nt: TGTGCCAGCAGTTACCAGGGACAACAGTTCTTC; CDR3aa: CASSYQGQQFF
v_gene: TRBV18; j_gene: TRBJ2-7; d_gene: TRBD2; abundance: -; CDR3nt: TGTGCCAGCTCCCCGGGGGGTAAAGGATACGAGCAGTACTTC; CDR3aa: CASSPGGKGYEQYF
v_gene: TRBV5-4; j_gene: TRBJ2-7; d_gene: TRBD1; abundance: -; CDR3nt: TGTGCCAGCAGCTTGGAACAGGGGAGACGCGACGAGCAGTACTTC; CDR3aa: CASSLEQGRRDEQYF
v_gene: TRBV14; j_gene: TRBJ2-1; d_gene: TRBD2; abundance: -; CDR3nt: TGTGCCAGCAGCCGCTTAGCTCCGCTAGCGGGAGGGACTGAGCAGTTCTTC; CDR3aa: CASSRLAPLAGGTEQFF
v_gene: TRBV15; j_gene: TRBJ2-7; d_gene: -; abundance: -; CDR3nt: TGTGCCACCAGCAGAGGTGATGGGGCCCCCTACGAGCAGTACTTC; CDR3aa: CATSRGDGAPYEQYF
v_gene: TRBV5-8; j_gene: TRBJ1-1; d_gene: TRBD1; abundance: -; CDR3nt: TGTGCCAGCAGCTTGGGTTACGGGACAGGGGTTACGAACACTGAAGCTTTCTTT; CDR3aa: CASSLGYGTGVTNTEAFF
v_gene: TRBV28; j_gene: TRBJ1-5; d_gene: -; abundance: once; CDR3nt: TGTGCCAGCAGTTTCTCTGGGGAGAAAGATCAGCCCCAGCATTTT; CDR3aa: CASSFSGEKDQPQHF
v_gene: TRBV4-2; j_gene: TRBJ1-2; d_gene: -; abundance: -; CDR3nt: TGTGCCAGCAGCCATAAGCAGGGGACACGAGGCTACACCTTC; CDR3aa: CASSHKQGTRGYTF
v_gene: TRBV28; j_gene: TRBJ1-5; d_gene: -; abundance: -; CDR3nt: TGTGCCAGCAGTTTACCCTCAGGTGGCCATCAGCCCCAGCATTTT; CDR3aa: CASSLPSGGHQPQHF
v_gene: TRBV4-1; j_gene: TRBJ2-7; d_gene: TRBD2; abundance: -; CDR3nt: TGCGCCAGCAGCCAAGATCCTAGCGGGAGACGGGAGCAGTACTTC; CDR3aa: CASSQDPSGRREQYF
v_gene: TRBV29-1; j_gene: TRBJ1-3; d_gene: TRBD1; abundance: once; CDR3nt: TGCAGCGTTGAAGGGACAGGAGGTAACACCATATATTTT; CDR3aa: CSVEGTGGNTIYF
v_gene: TRBV27; j_gene: TRBJ2-3; d_gene: -; abundance: -; CDR3nt: TGTGCCAGCAGCCCACTCCTCGGGTTCCCAGATACGCAGTATTTT; CDR3aa: CASSPLLGFPDTQYF
v_gene: TRBV7-8; j_gene: TRBJ2-5; d_gene: TRBD2; abundance: -; CDR3nt: TGTGCCAGCAGCTACGCCGGGACTAGAGGGCAAGAGACCCAGTACTTC; CDR3aa: CASSYAGTRGQETQYF
v_gene: TRBV7-2; j_gene: TRBJ2-1; d_gene: -; abundance: -; CDR3nt: TGTGCCAGCAGCTTATCCACGGCGGGGTACAATGAGCAGTTCTTC; CDR3aa: CASSLSTAGYNEQFF
v_gene: TRBV19; j_gene: TRBJ2-5; d_gene: TRBD1; abundance: -; CDR3nt: TGTGCCAGTAGTACCGACAGGGACGGGACCCAGTACTTC; CDR3aa: CASSTDRDGTQYF
v_gene: TRBV5-1; j_gene: TRBJ1-2; d_gene: -; abundance: -; CDR3nt: TGCGCCAGCAGCTTTGGGGGGATCGGCTATGGCTACACCTTC; CDR3aa: CASSFGGIGYGYTF
v_gene: TRBV4-1; j_gene: TRBJ1-2; d_gene: TRBD1; abundance: -; CDR3nt: TGCGCCAGCAGTCCCGGGGAGTATGAGGGACAGGGGAGGGATGGCTACACCTTC; CDR3aa: CASSPGEYEGQGRDGYTF
v_gene: TRBV7-2; j_gene: TRBJ1-4; d_gene: -; abundance: -; CDR3nt: TGTGCCAGCAGCCCAGGCCGGCAGGGTGGGTTTGAAAAACTGTTTTTT; CDR3aa: CASSPGRQGGFEKLFF
v_gene: TRBV4-1; j_gene: TRBJ1-1; d_gene: TRBD1; abundance: -; CDR3nt: TGCGCCAGCAGCCTAGGGACAGGGGGGTCGGAGCGGACTGAAGCTTTCTTT; CDR3aa: CASSLGTGGSERTEAFF
v_gene: TRBV7-6; j_gene: TRBJ1-4; d_gene: -; abundance: -; CDR3nt: TGTGCCAGCAGCTTGACAGGATCTAATGAAAAACTGTTTTTT; CDR3aa: CASSLTGSNEKLFF
v_gene: TRBV9; j_gene: TRBJ2-7; d_gene: -; abundance: -; CDR3nt: TGTGCCAGCAGCCCCAGGGATCGCTCCTACGAGCAGTACTTC; CDR3aa: CASSPRDRSYEQYF
v_gene: TRBV9; j_gene: TRBJ2-1; d_gene: -; abundance: -; CDR3nt: TGTGCCAGCAGCGCAACCCTCCTAGCGAATAATGAGCAGTTCTTC; CDR3aa: CASSATLLANNEQFF
v_gene: TRBV4-3; j_gene: TRBJ1-4; d_gene: -; abundance: -; CDR3nt: TGCGCCAGCAGCCAGCAAGAGAGGAATGAAAAACTGTTTTTT; CDR3aa: CASSQQERNEKLFF
v_gene: TRBV6-5; j_gene: TRBJ2-1; d_gene: TRBD2; abundance: -; CDR3nt: TGTGCCAGCAGTTACTCGACGGCGGGGGGCCACAATGAGCAGTTCTTC; CDR3aa: CASSYSTAGGHNEQFF
v_gene: TRBV7-9; j_gene: TRBJ1-1; d_gene: TRBD1; abundance: few; CDR3nt: TGTGCCAGCAGCTCTCGACAGGGATGGCCGAACACTGAAGCTTTCTTT; CDR3aa: CASSSRQGWPNTEAFF
v_gene: TRBV27; j_gene: TRBJ2-7; d_gene: -; abundance: -; CDR3nt: TGTGCCAGCAGTTTAGGCCTGTTAAGCTCCTACGAGCAGTACTTC; CDR3aa: CASSLGLLSSYEQYF